One sample yielded the 23 T cell receptor beta chains listed below, sequenced in a study of tumor-infiltrating lymphocytes in primary liver carcinoma. Unsorted whole blood supplied the RNA, and germline DNA was extracted too. From around 520 ng of total RNA, TCR beta-specific cDNA was reverse-transcribed using a constant-region primer. Three rounds of nested multiplex PCR with slightly modified ARM-PCR produced TCR beta libraries. Investigators reported that the first two PCR rounds, at 10 cycles each, used TRBV1-TRBV30 forward primers with a C-beta reverse primer. TCRdb reanalysed the multiplex PCR reads using MiXCR and keeps one entry per CDR3 protein. Among fewer than 400,000 distinct CDR3 sequences listed, 58% were seen once. Sequenced: peripheral blood. The receptor source for this set is a woman aged 25 to 45 with primary liver carcinoma and hepatitis B virus infection.

To note about this clonotype: Mismatch with germline at one junction end may stem from a read error. The gene calls are TRBV11-3 and TRBJ1-1; D gene uncertain. Germline loops: CDR1 SGHNT, CDR2 YENEEA. The CDR3 consists of 14 residues. The CDR3 sequence: CVSSHGRASTEALF. For the CDR3, the DNA is TGTGTCAGCAGCCATGGGAGGGCAAGCACTGAAGCTTTATTT. The full variable domain, in which reference TRBV11-3 and TRBJ1-1 provide the parts outside the CDR3, is EAGVVQSPRYKIIEKKQPVAFWCNPISGHNTLYWYLQNLGQGPELLIRYENEEAVDDSQLPKDRFSAERLKGVDSTLKIQPAELGDSAVYLCVSSHGRASTEALFGQGTRLTVV.

The rearrangement uses TRBV5-1 and TRBJ2-5; a weak D match, TRBD1 (6 bases). V was cut by 3 bases and J by 2 bases, with 14 bases left in between. CDR3 length equals 15 residues. CDR1 is SGHRS, CDR2 YFSETQ, per germline. CDR3 protein: CASSSTNRAQETQYF. The CDR3 region has the DNA TGCGCCAGCAGCTCCACAAACAGGGCTCAAGAGACCCAGTACTTC.

This clonotype has at least ten counts. This sequence joins TRBV6-5 and TRBJ2-7; either TRBD1 or TRBD2 may supply D (5 bases each). V lost 2 bases to trimming and J lost 6 bases, with 11 bases between them. CDR1 is MNHEY and CDR2 is SVGAGI in the germline V gene. This CDR3 is 13 amino acids long. Written as DNA, the CDR3 is TGTGCCAGCAGTTACGGGACCTACGGCGAGCAGTACTTC. It translates to CASSYGTYGEQYF.

Note on this clonotype: The missing conserved phenylalanine or tryptophan at the end of this CDR3 makes a read error likely. No DNA is shown, since the ends of the CDR3 on it are uncertain; the CDR3 is the one TCRdb lists. The rearrangement uses TRBV11-2 and TRBJ2-1; TRBD1, the table's D call, lacks a check against the DNA. Germline CDR1 reads SGHAT; CDR2 reads FQNNGV. Counting both end residues, the CDR3 totals 11 amino acids. The CDR3 is CASSFGARTFL.

About this clonotype itself: It may be a read error: a sequence one base away is much more abundant. The chain carries TRBV10-3 and TRBJ1-5, with 8 bases that match TRBD1. The CDR3 is 15 residues long. Per germline, CDR1 ENHRY and CDR2 SYGVKD. After removal of 6 bases from V and 7 bases from J, the junction contained 11 bases not matched to a gene. The CDR3 DNA reads TGTGCCATCAGGGATAGAGACAGGGGTATCCAGCCCCAGCATTTT. Protein: CAIRDRDRGIQPQHF.

A single count supports this clonotype. The germline gene is not matched at one end of the junction; a read error may be the cause. The chain carries TRBV4-1 and TRBJ2-1, with D perhaps TRBD2 (5 bases). The CDR3 sequence is 13 residues long. CDR1 and CDR2 (germline): MGHRA, YSYEKL. The chain's CDR3 is CASSHDYLSEQFF. The CDR3 DNA reads TGCGCCAGCAGCCACGACTACCTCAGTGAGCAATTCTTC.

This clonotype was picked up a small number of times. This sequence may be a read error, since a much larger clone differs from it by one base. The rearrangement links TRBV11-2 to TRBJ2-7; no clear D. The length of the CDR3 is 16 residues. Looked up from germline, CDR1 is SGHAT and CDR2 is FQNNGV. CDR3: CDSSLGGGPLSYEQYF. For the CDR3, the DNA is TGTGACAGCAGCTTAGGCGGCGGCCCACTTTCTTACGAGCAGTACTTC.

This clonotype was seen at least ten times. The chain joins TRBV6-5 to TRBJ1-6; no clear D gene. V was pared by 7 bases and J by 5 bases, with 15 bases between. Germline CDR1 is MNHEY and CDR2 is SVGAGI. The CDR3 extends over 15 amino acids. The CDR3 loop reads CASTSARGNNSPLHF. In DNA, the CDR3 is TGTGCCAGCACCTCCGCGAGAGGCAATAATTCACCCCTCCACTTT.

Only a few counts were recorded for this clonotype. V is TRBV14 and J is TRBJ1-3; D not certain. CDR3 length: 16 amino acids. Germline lookup yields CDR1 SGHDN and CDR2 FVKESK. With 4 bases removed from V and 0 bases from J, the gap between germline ends came to 13 bases. The CDR3 is CASSPLDGLSGNTIYF. The CDR3 region has the DNA TGTGCCAGCAGCCCTCTGGACGGACTCTCTGGAAACACCATATATTTT.

This chain joins TRBV6-5 and TRBJ2-5; D uncertain. Deletions cut 6 bases from V and 1 base from J, with 15 bases between. Germline V gives CDR1 MNHEY, CDR2 SVGAGI. The CDR3 extends over 15 amino acids. The CDR3 reads CASSLTEYGQETQYF. For the CDR3, the DNA is TGTGCCAGCAGCCTTACAGAGTACGGCCAAGAGACCCAGTACTTC.

A remark on this clonotype: A junction boundary mismatches the germline segment, possibly from a read error. This chain connects TRBV11-3 to TRBJ2-1; TRBD2 agrees at 10 bases. The CDR3 is 21 residues long. The germline CDR1 and CDR2 sequences are SGHNT and YENEEA. In DNA, the CDR3 is TGTGCCAGCAGCTTAGAGTGTGGACTAGCGGAAAACCAGGACACCCACAATGAGCAGTCCTTC. This encodes CASSLECGLAENQDTHNEQSF.

The chain links TRBV7-9 to TRBJ2-7, with unresolved D. Deletions cut 5 bases from V and 3 bases from J, with 8 bases between. This CDR3 comprises 12 residues. CDR1 is SEHNR and CDR2 is FQNEAQ in the germline V gene (reference sequence). The CDR3 reads CASSVTNYEQYF. The CDR3 DNA sequence: TGTGCCAGCAGCGTGACAAACTACGAGCAGTACTTC.

The table lists this clonotype with many counts. The chain uses TRBV11-2 and TRBJ2-3; TRBD2 aligns across 10 bases. Germline V lookup: CDR1 SGHAT, CDR2 FQNNGV. CDR3 size: 14 residues. Trimming at V came to 1 base and at J to 7 bases, leaving 2 bases not matched to a gene. The CDR3 DNA is TGTGCCAGCAGCTTAGGGACTAGCGGCAATACGCAGTATTTT. Translated, it gives CASSLGTSGNTQYF.

The chain carries TRBV19 and TRBJ1-1; 9 positions agree with TRBD1. This CDR3 spans 14 amino acids. Germline values: CDR1 LNHDA, CDR2 SQIVND (reference sequence). CDR3 sequence: CGSVTGGLNTEAFF. The CDR3 bases are TGTGGCTCCGTAACAGGGGGCTTGAACACTGAAGCTTTCTTT.

Regarding this clonotype: Possible read error: a much larger clone is one base away. The chain joins TRBV6-6 to TRBJ2-1; the D gene is possibly TRBD2 (6 bases). Germline CDR1 reads MNHNY; CDR2 reads SVGAGI (reference sequence). V was cut by 7 bases and J by 2 bases, with 24 bases left in between. CDR3 length equals 18 residues. The CDR3 sequence is CASNDPVGTGGAYNEQFF. The CDR3 DNA sequence: TGTGCCAGCAATGACCCTGTGGGAACGGGCGGGGCCTACAATGAGCAGTTCTTC.

Comments on this clonotype: A much larger clonotype is one base distant, so this may be a read error. The rearrangement joins TRBV6-6 to TRBJ2-2, with TRBD2 identical over 8 bases. Losses at the gene ends were 2 bases for V and 10 bases for J; bases not matched to a gene: 9. The V gene's germline CDR1 is MNHNY and CDR2 SVGAGI (reference sequence). This CDR3 spans 15 amino acids. CDR3 sequence reads: CASSYGPGGLEELFF. The CDR3 region has the DNA TGTGCCAGCAGTTACGGACCGGGAGGGCTTGAGGAGCTGTTTTTT.

The chain has TRBV6-6 and TRBJ1-5; 10 bases are shared with TRBD1. V was pared by 10 bases and J by 5 bases, with 11 bases of the junction left unmatched. This CDR3 has 15 amino acids. The germline V gene encodes CDR1 MNHNY and CDR2 SVGAGI (reference sequence). The CDR3 region has the DNA TGTGCCAATAGCCGAGACAGGGGGCAGGATCAGCCCCAGCATTTT. Protein sequence: CANSRDRGQDQPQHF.

Concerning this clonotype itself: Since a much larger clone is just one base distant, this may be a read error. The chain employs TRBV11-2 and TRBJ2-5; D gene ambiguous. The CDR3 sequence is 13 residues long. Per germline, CDR1 SGHAT and CDR2 FQNNGV. This chain's CDR3 is CGSSVADQETQYF. The CDR3 nucleotides read TGTGGCAGCAGCGTCGCCGACCAAGAGACCCAGTACTTC.

This clonotype was seen ten or more times. The gene calls are TRBV11-3 and TRBJ2-1, with D perhaps given as TRBD1 or TRBD2 (5 bases each). CDR1 is SGHNT, CDR2 YENEEA, per germline. The CDR3 has 16 amino acids. The V end lost 6 bases, the J end lost 4 bases, and 19 bases lay between the germline ends. The CDR3 bases are TGTGCCAGCAGTTCCCGACTCTCGAGGGGTTACAATGAGCAGTTCTTC. Amino acids: CASSSRLSRGYNEQFF.

A note on this clonotype: A read error may be the cause here, since a much bigger clone is one base away. No conserved phenylalanine or tryptophan ends this CDR3, so it is likely a read error. The chain joins TRBV12-3 or TRBV12-4 to TRBJ2-2; a weak D match, TRBD1 (8 bases). Between the trimmed V and J ends, which lost 6 bases and 4 bases, there was a span of 15 bases. The CDR3 is made up of 15 amino acids. The CDR3 region is CASSPNRGGTGELFY. The CDR3 DNA is TGTGCCAGCAGCCCTAACAGGGGGGGCACCGGGGAGCTGTTTTAT.

Concerning this clonotype itself: Possible read error: a much larger clone is one base away. The CDR3 bases are TGTGCCAACAGTGAAGCGTGGGGCAGGGGTTATGGCTACACCTTC. It encodes CANSEAWGRGYGYTF. V is TRBV6-1 and J is TRBJ1-2, with D tentatively TRBD1 (6 bases). CDR3 length: 15 amino acids. Germline values: CDR1 MNHNS, CDR2 SASEGT.

This clonotype has just one count. At one boundary the junction diverges from the germline segment, which might be a read error. V usage is TRBV29-1 and J usage is TRBJ1-1, with D perhaps TRBD1 (6 bases). Per the germline V gene, CDR1 is SQVTM and CDR2 is ANQGSEA. The CDR3 runs to 14 residues. This CDR3 is CNVGQLALNTEAFF. In DNA form, the CDR3 reads TGCAACGTTGGACAGCTTGCTCTTAACACTGAAGCTTTCTTT.

The chain joins TRBV6-6 to TRBJ2-1; unclear D gene. CDR3 length equals 15 residues. V lost 5 bases to trimming and J lost 2 bases, with 13 bases between them. Germline V gene data show CDR1 as MNHNY and CDR2 as SVGAGI (reference sequence). CDR3 amino acids: CASSTSEITYNEQFF. CDR3 in DNA: TGTGCCAGCAGTACGAGCGAGATTACCTACAATGAGCAGTTCTTC.